This note documents a single TCR beta chain sequence. Its specific antigen is unknown. No base qualities exist here, and no much larger clone lies one base off it. The data belong to a study of blood T cell repertoires in COVID-19 (dated by TCRdb to 2018 to 2021). Context from the whole study: Samples from collaborators originated in the United States, Italy and Spain and spanned both the acute and convalescent phases of COVID-19. The prospective study material was composed of cDNA or gDNA derived from T cells, B-cell-depleted T cells, or PBMCs. The dataset comprised deeply sampled blood TCRbeta repertoires from subjects exposed to, actively infected with, or recovered from COVID-19. A freely available public database, intended as a resource for researchers studying the immune response to SARS-CoV-2, is where the repertoires were released. Samples came from the ongoing ImmuneRACE study (first 160 participants) plus 1,254 subjects from 6 global collaborators. The sample metadata nearly always contained a de-identified subject ID, COVID-19 status, age in years and sex. HLA class I and class II types, where available, came from metadata supplied by the sample provider rather than from assay-based typing.

Collaborating institutions collected whole blood in K2EDTA tubes following their own protocols. For TCRbeta analysis, collaborator samples were shipped as frozen whole blood, as isolated PBMCs, or as DNA extracted from either sample type. As encoded in the germline V gene, CDR1 is SNHLY while CDR2 is FYNNEI. There are 15 amino acids in the CDR3, from cysteine to phenylalanine inclusive. Solely the CDR3 DNA is kept, with 45 bases framed from the first base. Deletion took 6 bases off V and 8 bases off J, with a span of 17 bases between the germline ends. TCRbeta CDR3 regions were amplified from genomic DNA by means of the immunoSEQ Assay, a bias-controlled multiplex PCR. As for the authors' bioinformatics: The number of nucleated cells in each sample was estimated by amplification of reference gene primers within the assay. To quantify the absolute abundance of each unique TCRbeta CDR3 rearrangement, sequence reads were collapsed and filtered. Productive Simpson clonality was computed per sample as the square root of Simpson's diversity index over productive rearrangements. TCRdb mirrors the immuneACCESS table, restricted to in-frame sequences. Some clones are absent from its copies; in checked studies, under half trace to an unresolved V gene, and the reason for the others is unknown. That table furnishes V, J and clone size, whereas the DNA furnished D and trimming. Across this sample there are tens of thousands of clones, with more than 80% seen only once. The ten largest clonotypes hold less than 6.5% of the sample.

General conclusions and limits of the study: The amount of clinical and demographic metadata varied by source and participant and was provided uncurated.

The chain is assembled from TRBV2 and TRBJ1-6; TRBD1 is possibly the D segment (5 matching bases). This receptor was identified in a man aged 60 to 75 with acute or convalescent COVID-19. The sequenced material came from peripheral blood. CDR3 region: CASSGRDGGDSPLHF. The DNA reads as follows: TGTGCCAGCAGCGGACGGGACGGAGGGGATTCACCCCTCCACTTT.